Listed here are 6 T cell receptor beta chains from one sample, sequenced in a study of PD-1 blockade in classical Hodgkin lymphoma. With no exception, relapse followed autologous stem cell transplantation in all patients, and brentuximab vedotin exposure varied. The assay was immunoSEQ multiplex PCR, and TCRdb's table has in-frame clones only and misses some. Of more than 45,000 clones listed, over 60% are singletons. Sequences were derived from peripheral blood mononuclear cells (PBMCs), sampled before the second cycle of nivolumab. The source of these receptors is a human donor with classical Hodgkin lymphoma.

The chain uses TRBV7-3 and TRBJ1-2; the match to TRBD1 covers 8 bases. Per germline, CDR1 SGHTA and CDR2 FQGTGA. V gave up 4 bases and J gave up 7 bases; unmatched junction bases: 11. There are 15 residues in the CDR3. The CDR3 loop is CASSSTGGAILGYTF. The CDR3 DNA reads TGTGCCAGCAGCTCAACAGGGGGTGCCATTCTTGGCTACACCTTC.

CDR3 bases: TGTGCCAGCAGCGGGCGGGGCCTGCCGCTCGCCCAGTACTTC. Protein product: CASSGRGLPLAQYF. J is TRBJ2-5 and V is TRBV7-8, with D perhaps TRBD2 (6 bases). The V and J ends lost 5 bases and 9 bases respectively, with 19 bases between them. The CDR3 has 14 amino acids. Per germline, CDR1 SGHVS and CDR2 FQNEAQ.

This chain links TRBV7-2 with TRBJ2-5, with 9 bases identical to TRBD2. Germline-derived CDR1 and CDR2 are SGHTA and FQGNSA. V lost 5 bases and J lost 4; bases outside the gene matches: 14. The CDR3 is 17 amino acids. CDR3 protein: CASSKRGEGGRGETQYF. The CDR3 nucleotides read TGTGCCAGCAGCAAGAGGGGAGAGGGCGGGAGGGGAGAGACCCAGTACTTC.

This chain connects TRBV12-5 to TRBJ2-5; D remains unclear. V was clipped by 7 bases and J by 2 bases, with 17 bases between them. The germline V gene encodes CDR1 LGHNT and CDR2 FRNRAP. The CDR3 length is 15 residues. The CDR3: CASALMAGPQETQYF. CDR3 DNA sequence: TGTGCTAGTGCCTTAATGGCAGGACCTCAAGAGACCCAGTACTTC.

This clone occurred a few times. The chain carries TRBV25-1 and TRBJ1-2, with D perhaps matching TRBD1 (5 bases). This CDR3 spans 14 amino acids. Trimming cost V 2 bases and J 5 bases, with 12 bases left between them. Per germline, CDR1 MGHDK and CDR2 SYGVNS. The CDR3 sequence is CASSETAGLYGYTF. As DNA, the CDR3 is TGTGCCAGCAGTGAAACAGCAGGGCTGTATGGCTACACCTTC.

The chain carries TRBV6-6 and TRBJ2-1; D is unclear. V was trimmed by 3 bases and J by 7 bases, leaving 4 bases between them. This CDR3 is built from 11 residues. Looked up from germline, CDR1 is MNHNY and CDR2 is SVGAGI (reference sequence). This CDR3 is CASSYGNEQFF. DNA for the CDR3: TGTGCCAGCAGTTATGGGAATGAGCAGTTCTTC.